This record covers a single T cell receptor beta chain. Its antigen is unknown. This entry belongs to a study of cytomegalovirus exposure and HLA in healthy donors. The study, taken as a whole, reports: Despite most TCR sequences being rare, some public TCRs occurred in many donors.

Repertoires were generated with immunoSEQ multiplex PCR, while TCRdb's copy carries only in-frame clones and drops some. The table includes 200,000 to 250,000 clones, roughly 83% detected once. The germline V gene encodes CDR1 SGDLS and CDR2 YYNGEE. This CDR3 comprises 15 residues. The ends were cut back, 3 bases at V and 5 bases at J, with 17 bases in the middle. The V call is TRBV9, the J call TRBJ2-5, with D possibly being TRBD2 (5 bases). Specimen: PBMCs. The sequence derives from a young woman in good health and CMV-seronegative. CDR3 nucleotides: TGTGCCAGCAGCGACCACCCCGGGCCGGGGGAGACCCAGTACTTC. It specifies CASSDHPGPGETQYF. The full variable domain, its missing parts supplied by reference TRBV9 and TRBJ2-5, is DSGVTQTPKHLITATGQRVTLRCSPRSGDLSVYWYQQSLDQGLQFLIQYYNGEERAKGNILERFSAQQFPDLHSELNLSSLELGDSALYFCASSDHPGPGETQYFGPGTRLLVL.